This TCR beta chain stems from a study of CD8+ T cells in alopecia areata. Study in general: The study gave tofacitinib for 6 to 18 months, then 6 months off drug.

RNA extraction and reverse transcription yielded cDNA as sequencing template. Assay used: immunoSEQ multiplex PCR; TCRdb lists only in-frame clones, some missing. This table has 130,000 to 150,000 clones, 82% appearing once. Concerning this clone itself: The antigen remains unidentified.

General study points: In scalp samples, resident alphabeta T cells of normal skin are also sequenced. Scalp lesions, especially in alopecia totalis/universalis, had higher clonality than normal scalp.

From germline, CDR1 is SGHRS and CDR2 YFSETQ. This CDR3 comprises 13 residues. Between the trimmed V and J ends, which lost 1 base and 5 bases, there was a span of 7 bases. Stated treatment: oral pan-JAK inhibitor, 5-10 mg twice daily. Researchers picked out CD4+ and CD8+ T cells from PBMCs by sorting. The rearrangement links TRBV5-1 to TRBJ1-5; no clear D gene. This TCR came from a human donor with alopecia areata. The sequencing here drew on CD8+ T cells sorted from blood, taken at week 4, from a patient treated with tofacitinib. The CDR3 sequence: CASSLTADQPQHF. The CDR3 nucleotides read TGCGCCAGCAGCTTGACGGCAGATCAGCCCCAGCATTTT.